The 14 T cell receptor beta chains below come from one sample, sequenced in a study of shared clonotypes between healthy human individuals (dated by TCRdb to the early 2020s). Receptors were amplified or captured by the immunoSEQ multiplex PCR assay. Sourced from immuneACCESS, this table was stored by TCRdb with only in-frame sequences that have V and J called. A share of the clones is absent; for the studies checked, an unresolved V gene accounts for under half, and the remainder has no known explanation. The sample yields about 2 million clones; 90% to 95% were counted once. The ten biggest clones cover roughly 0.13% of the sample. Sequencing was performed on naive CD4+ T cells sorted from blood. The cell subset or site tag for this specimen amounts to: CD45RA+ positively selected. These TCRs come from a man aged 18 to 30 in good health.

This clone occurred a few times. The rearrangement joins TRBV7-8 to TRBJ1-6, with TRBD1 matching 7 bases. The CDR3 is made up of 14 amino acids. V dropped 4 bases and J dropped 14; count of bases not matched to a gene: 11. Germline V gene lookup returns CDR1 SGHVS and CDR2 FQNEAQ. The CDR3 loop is CASSSRTGPKSLHF. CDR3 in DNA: TGTGCCAGCAGCTCCCGGACAGGCCCGAAATCCCTCCACTTT.

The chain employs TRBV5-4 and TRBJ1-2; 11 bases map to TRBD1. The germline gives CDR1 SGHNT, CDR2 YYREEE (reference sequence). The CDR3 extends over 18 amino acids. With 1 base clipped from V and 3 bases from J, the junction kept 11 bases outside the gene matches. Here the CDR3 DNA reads TGTGCCAGCAGCTTGCTCACAGGACAGGGGGCTGGGGACTATGGCTACACCTTC. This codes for CASSLLTGQGAGDYGYTF. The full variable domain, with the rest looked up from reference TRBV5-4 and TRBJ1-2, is ETGVTQSPTHLIKTRGQQVTLRCSSQSGHNTVSWYQQALGQGPQFIFQYYREEENGRGNFPPRFSGLQFPNYSSELNVNALELDDSALYLCASSLLTGQGAGDYGYTFGSGTRLTVV.

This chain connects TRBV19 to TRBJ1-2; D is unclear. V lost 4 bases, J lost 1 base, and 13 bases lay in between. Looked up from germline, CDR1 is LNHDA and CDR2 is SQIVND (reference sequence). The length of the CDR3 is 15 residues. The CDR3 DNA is TGTGCCAGTAGTAGAACTTGGACGGATAACTATGGCTACACCTTC. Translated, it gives CASSRTWTDNYGYTF.

The chain's CDR3 is CASSLDLAGAAYEQYF. The CDR3 region has the DNA TGTGCCAGCAGCTTAGATCTCGCGGGGGCTGCCTACGAGCAGTACTTC. V is TRBV11-2 and J is TRBJ2-7; D perhaps matches TRBD2 (7 bases). V lost 0 bases to trimming and J lost 2 bases, with 14 bases between them. Germline CDR1 and CDR2: SGHAT and FQNNGV. This CDR3 comprises 16 residues.

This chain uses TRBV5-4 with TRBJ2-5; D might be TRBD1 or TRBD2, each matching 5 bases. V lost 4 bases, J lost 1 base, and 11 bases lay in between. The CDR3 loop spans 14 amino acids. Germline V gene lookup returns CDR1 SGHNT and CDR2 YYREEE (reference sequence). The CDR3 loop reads CASSPLGVQETQYF. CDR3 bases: TGTGCCAGCAGCCCGCTGGGGGTCCAAGAGACCCAGTACTTC.

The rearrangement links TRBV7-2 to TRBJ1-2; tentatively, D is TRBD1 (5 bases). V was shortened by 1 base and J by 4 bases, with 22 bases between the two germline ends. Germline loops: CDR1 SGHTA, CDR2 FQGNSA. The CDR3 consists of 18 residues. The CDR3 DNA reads TGTGCCAGCAGCTTAGTTGCGGCATCCACGGGGGGGATCTATGGCTACACCTTC. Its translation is CASSLVAASTGGIYGYTF. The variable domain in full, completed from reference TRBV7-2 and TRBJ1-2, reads GAGVSQSPSNKVTEKGKDVELRCDPISGHTALYWYRQSLGQGLEFLIYFQGNSAPDKSGLPSDRFSAERTGGSVSTLTIQRTQQEDSAVYLCASSLVAASTGGIYGYTFGSGTRLTVV.

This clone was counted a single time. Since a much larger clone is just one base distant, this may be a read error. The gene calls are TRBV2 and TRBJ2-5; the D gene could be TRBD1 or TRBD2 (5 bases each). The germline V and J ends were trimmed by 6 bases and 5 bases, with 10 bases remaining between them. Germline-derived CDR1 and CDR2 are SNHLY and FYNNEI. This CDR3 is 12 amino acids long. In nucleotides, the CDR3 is TGTGCCAGCAGACGAGGGGCGGAGACCCAGTACTTC. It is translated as CASRRGAETQYF.

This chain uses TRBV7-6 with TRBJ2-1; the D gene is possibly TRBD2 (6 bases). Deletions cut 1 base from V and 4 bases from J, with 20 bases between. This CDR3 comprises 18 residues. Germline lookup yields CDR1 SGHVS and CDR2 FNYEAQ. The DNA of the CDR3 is TGTGCCAGCAGCTTAGTGCGGGGCTCAACCGCATCTTACAATGAGCAGTTCTTC. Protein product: CASSLVRGSTASYNEQFF. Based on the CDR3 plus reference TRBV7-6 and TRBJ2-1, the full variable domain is GAGVSQSPRYKVTKRGQDVALRCDPISGHVSLYWYRQALGQGPEFLTYFNYEAQQDKSGLPNDRFSAERPEGSISTLTIQRTEQRDSAMYRCASSLVRGSTASYNEQFFGPGTRLTVL.

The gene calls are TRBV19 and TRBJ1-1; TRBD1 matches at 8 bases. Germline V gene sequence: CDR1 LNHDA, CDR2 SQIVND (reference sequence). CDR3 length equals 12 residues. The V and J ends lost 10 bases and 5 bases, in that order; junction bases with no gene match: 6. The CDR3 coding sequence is TGTGCCACCCTGGACAGGGTGACTGAAGCTTTCTTT. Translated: CATLDRVTEAFF.

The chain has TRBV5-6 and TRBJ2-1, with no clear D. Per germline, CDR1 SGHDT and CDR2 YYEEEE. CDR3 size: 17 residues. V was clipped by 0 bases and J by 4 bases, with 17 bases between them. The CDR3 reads CASSLVTGQNLYNEQFF. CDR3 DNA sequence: TGTGCCAGCAGCTTGGTCACGGGCCAAAACTTGTACAATGAGCAGTTCTTC.

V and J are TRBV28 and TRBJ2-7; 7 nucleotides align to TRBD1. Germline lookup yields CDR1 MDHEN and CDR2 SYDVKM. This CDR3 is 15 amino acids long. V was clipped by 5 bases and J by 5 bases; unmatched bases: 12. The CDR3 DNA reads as TGTGCCAGCAGTATCCGAACAGGGGAGTTCAACGAGCAGTACTTC. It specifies CASSIRTGEFNEQYF.

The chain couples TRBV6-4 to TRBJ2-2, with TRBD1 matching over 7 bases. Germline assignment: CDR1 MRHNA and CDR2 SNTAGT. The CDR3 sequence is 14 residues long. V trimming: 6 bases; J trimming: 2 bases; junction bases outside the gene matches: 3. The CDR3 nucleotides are TGTGCCAGCAGAGGGGACAGCAACACCGGGGAGCTGTTTTTT. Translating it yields CASRGDSNTGELFF.

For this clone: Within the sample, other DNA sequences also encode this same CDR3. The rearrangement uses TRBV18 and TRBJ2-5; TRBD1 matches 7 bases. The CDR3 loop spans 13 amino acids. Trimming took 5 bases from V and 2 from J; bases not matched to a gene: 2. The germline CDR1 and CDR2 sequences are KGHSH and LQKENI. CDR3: CASSRDRQETQYF. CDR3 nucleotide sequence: TGTGCCAGCTCAAGGGACAGACAAGAGACCCAGTACTTC.

The CDR3 sequence is CASSETHVGGIEQFF. DNA of the CDR3: TGTGCCAGCAGTGAAACTCACGTGGGGGGAATTGAGCAGTTCTTC. The rearrangement uses TRBV2 and TRBJ2-7, with D maybe TRBD2 (6 bases). The J call could be wrong; TRBJ2-1 is a better fit for the DNA end. This CDR3 comprises 15 residues. The germline CDR1 and CDR2 sequences are SNHLY and FYNNEI.